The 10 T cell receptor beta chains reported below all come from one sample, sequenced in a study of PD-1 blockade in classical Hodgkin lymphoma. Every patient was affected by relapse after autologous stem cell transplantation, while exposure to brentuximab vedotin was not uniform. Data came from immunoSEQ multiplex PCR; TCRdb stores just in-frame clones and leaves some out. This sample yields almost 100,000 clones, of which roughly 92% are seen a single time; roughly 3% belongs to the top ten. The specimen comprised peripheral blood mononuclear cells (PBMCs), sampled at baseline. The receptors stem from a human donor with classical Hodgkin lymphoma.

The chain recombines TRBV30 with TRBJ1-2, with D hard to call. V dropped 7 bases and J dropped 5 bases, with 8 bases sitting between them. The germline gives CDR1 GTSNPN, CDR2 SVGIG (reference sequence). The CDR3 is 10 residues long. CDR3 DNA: TGTGCCTTCGGGGAATATGGCTACACCTTC. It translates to CAFGEYGYTF.

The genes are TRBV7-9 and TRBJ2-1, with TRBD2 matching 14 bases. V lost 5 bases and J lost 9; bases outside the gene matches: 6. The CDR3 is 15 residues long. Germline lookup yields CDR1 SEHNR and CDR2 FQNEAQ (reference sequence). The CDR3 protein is CASSLEGLAGAEQFF. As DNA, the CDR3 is TGTGCCAGCAGCCTAGAGGGACTAGCGGGAGCTGAGCAGTTCTTC.

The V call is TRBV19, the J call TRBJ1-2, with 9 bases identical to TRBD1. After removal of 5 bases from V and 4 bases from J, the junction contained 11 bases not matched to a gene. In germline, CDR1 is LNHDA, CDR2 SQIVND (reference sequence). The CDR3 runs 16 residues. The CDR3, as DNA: TGTGCCAGTAGTTCCATTCCCGGGACAGGGATCTATGGCTACACCTTC. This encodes CASSSIPGTGIYGYTF.

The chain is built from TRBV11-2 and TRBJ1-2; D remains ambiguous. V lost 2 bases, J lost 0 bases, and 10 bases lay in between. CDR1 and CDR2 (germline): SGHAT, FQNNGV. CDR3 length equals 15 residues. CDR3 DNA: TGTGCCAGCAGCTTAAAACCGGGAGCTAACTATGGCTACACCTTC. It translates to CASSLKPGANYGYTF.

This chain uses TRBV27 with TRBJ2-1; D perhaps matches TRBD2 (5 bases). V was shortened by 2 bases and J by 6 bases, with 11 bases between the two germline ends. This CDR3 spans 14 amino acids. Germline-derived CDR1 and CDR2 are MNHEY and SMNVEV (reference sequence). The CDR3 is CASSLRSGINEQFF. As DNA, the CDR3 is TGTGCCAGCAGTTTAAGGAGCGGCATCAATGAGCAGTTCTTC.

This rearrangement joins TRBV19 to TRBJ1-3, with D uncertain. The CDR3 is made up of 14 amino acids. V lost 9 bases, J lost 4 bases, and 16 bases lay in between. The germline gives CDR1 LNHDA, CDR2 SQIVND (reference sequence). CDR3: CASKRDITGNTIYF. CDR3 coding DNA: TGTGCCAGCAAGCGGGATATAACGGGAAACACCATATATTTT.

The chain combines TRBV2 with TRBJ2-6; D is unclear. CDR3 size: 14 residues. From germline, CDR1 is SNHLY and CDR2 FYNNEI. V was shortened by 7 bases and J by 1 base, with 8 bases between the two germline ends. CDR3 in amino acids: CASNRISGANVLTF. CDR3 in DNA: TGTGCCAGCAATCGGATTTCTGGGGCCAACGTCCTGACTTTC.

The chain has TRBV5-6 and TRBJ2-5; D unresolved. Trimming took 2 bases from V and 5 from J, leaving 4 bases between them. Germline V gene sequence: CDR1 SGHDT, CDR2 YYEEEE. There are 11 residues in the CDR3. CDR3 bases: TGTGCCAGCAGCTTCTTGGAGACCCAGTACTTC. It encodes CASSFLETQYF.

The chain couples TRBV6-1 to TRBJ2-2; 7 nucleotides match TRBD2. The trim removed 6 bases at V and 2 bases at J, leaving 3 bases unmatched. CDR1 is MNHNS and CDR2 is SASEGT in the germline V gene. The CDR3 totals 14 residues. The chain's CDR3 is CASRTSSNTGELFF. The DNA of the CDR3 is TGTGCCAGCAGGACTAGCTCCAACACCGGGGAGCTGTTTTTT.

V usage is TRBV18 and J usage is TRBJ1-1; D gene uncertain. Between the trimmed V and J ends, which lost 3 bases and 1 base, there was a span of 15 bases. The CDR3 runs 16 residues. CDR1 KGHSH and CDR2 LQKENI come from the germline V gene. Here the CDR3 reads CASSPLEAGGNTEAFF. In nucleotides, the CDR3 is TGTGCCAGCTCACCCCTAGAGGCGGGCGGGAACACTGAAGCTTTCTTT. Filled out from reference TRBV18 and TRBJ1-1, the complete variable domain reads NAGVMQNPRHLVRRRGQEARLRCSPMKGHSHVYWYRQLPEEGLKFMVYLQKENIIDESGMPKERFSAEFPKEGPSILRIQQVVRGDSAAYFCASSPLEAGGNTEAFFGQGTRLTVV.